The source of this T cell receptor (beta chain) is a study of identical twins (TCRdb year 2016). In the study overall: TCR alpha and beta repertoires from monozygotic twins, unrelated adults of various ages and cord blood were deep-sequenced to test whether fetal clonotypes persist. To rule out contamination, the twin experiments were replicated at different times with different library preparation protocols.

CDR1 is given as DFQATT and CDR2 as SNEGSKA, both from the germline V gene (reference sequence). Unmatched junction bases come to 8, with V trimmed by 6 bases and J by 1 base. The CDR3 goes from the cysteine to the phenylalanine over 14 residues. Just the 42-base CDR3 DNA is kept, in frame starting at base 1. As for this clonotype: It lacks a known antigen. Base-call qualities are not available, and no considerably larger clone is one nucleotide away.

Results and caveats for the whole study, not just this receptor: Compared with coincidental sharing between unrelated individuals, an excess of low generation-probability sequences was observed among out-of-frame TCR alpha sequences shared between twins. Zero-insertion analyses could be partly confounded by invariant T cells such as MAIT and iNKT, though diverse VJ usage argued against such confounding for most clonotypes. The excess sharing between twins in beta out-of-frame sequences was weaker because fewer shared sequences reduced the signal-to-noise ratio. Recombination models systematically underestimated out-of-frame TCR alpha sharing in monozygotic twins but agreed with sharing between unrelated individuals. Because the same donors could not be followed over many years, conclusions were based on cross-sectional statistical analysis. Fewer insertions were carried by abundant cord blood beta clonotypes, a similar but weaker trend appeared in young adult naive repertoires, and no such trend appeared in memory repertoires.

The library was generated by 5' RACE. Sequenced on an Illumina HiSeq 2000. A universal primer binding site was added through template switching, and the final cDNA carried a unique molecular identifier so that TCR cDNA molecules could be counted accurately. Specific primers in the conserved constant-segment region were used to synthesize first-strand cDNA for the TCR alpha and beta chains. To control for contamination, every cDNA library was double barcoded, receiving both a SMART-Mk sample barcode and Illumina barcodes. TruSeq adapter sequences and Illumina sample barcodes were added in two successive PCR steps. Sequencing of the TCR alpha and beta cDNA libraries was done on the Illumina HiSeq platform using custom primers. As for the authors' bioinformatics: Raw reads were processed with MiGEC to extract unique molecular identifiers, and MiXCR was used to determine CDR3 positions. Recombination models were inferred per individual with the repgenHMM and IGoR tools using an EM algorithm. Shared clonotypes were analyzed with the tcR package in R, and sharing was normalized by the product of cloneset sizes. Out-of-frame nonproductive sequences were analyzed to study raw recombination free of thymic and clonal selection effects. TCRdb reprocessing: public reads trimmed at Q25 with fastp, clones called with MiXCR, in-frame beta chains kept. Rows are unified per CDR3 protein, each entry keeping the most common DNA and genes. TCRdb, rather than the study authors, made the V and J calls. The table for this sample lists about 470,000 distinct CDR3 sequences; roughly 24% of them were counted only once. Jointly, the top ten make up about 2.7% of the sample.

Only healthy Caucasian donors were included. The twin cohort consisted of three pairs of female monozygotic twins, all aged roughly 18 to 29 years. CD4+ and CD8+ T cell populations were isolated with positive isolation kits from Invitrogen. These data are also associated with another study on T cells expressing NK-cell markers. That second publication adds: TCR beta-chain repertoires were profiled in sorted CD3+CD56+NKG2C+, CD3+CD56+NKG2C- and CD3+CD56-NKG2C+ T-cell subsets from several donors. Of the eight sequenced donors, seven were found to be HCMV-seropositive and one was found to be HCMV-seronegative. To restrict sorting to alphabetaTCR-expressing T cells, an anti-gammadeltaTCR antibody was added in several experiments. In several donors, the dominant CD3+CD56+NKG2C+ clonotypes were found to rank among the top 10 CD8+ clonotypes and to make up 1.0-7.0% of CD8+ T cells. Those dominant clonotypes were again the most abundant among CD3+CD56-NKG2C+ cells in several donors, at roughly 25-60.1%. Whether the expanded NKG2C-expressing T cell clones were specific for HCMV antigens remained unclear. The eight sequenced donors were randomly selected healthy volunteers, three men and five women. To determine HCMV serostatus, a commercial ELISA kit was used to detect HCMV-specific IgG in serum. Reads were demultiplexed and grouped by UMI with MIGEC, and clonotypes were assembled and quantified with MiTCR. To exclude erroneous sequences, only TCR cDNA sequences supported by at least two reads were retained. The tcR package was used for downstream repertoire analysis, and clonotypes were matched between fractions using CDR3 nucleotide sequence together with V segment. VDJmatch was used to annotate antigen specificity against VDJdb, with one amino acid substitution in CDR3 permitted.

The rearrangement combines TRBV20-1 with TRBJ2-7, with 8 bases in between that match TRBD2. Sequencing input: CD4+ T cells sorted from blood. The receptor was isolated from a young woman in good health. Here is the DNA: TGCAGTGCCTGGGTGGGACTAGAGTCCTACGAGCAGTACTTC. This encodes CSAWVGLESYEQYF.